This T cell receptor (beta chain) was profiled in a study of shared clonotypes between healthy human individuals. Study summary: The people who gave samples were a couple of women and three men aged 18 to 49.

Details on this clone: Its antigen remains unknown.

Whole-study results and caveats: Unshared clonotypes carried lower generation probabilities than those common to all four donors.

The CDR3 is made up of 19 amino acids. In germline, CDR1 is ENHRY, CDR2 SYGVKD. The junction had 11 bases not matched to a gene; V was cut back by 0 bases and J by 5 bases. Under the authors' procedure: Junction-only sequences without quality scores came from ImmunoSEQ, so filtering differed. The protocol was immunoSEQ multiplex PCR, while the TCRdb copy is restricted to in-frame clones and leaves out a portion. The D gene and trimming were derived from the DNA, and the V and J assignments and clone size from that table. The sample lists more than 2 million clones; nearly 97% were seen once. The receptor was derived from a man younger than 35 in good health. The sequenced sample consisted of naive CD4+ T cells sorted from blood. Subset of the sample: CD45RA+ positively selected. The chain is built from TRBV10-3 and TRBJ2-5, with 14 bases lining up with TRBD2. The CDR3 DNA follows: TGTGCCATCAGTGAGTCCCGAAGACTAGCGGGAGGGCCTCCGGAGACCCAGTACTTC. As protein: CAISESRRLAGGPPETQYF.